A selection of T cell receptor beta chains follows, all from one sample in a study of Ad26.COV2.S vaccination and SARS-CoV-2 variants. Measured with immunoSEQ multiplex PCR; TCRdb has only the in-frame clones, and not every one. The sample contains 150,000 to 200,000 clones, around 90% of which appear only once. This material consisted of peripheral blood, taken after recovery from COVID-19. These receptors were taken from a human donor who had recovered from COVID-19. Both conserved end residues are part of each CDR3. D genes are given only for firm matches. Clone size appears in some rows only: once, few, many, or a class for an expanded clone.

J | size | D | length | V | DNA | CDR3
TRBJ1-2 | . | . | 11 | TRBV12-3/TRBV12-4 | TGTGCCAGCAGGAAGAACTATGGCTACACCTTC | CASRKNYGYTF
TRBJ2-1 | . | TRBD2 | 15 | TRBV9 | TGTGCCAGCAGCTTCGCGGGGGGCCGGGTCGATGAGCAGTTCTTC | CASSFAGGRVDEQFF
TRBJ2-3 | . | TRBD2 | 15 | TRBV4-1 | TGCGCCAGCAGCCCGTCCAGCGGGAGGGCAGATACGCAGTATTTT | CASSPSSGRADTQYF
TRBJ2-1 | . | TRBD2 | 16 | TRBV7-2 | TGTGCCAGCAGCTTAAGGGGCGGGAGAACCTACAATGAGCAGTTCTTC | CASSLRGGRTYNEQFF
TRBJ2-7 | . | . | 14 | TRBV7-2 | TGTGCCAGCAGCTTAGGGGAGGGGGTCTACGAGCAGTACTTC | CASSLGEGVYEQYF
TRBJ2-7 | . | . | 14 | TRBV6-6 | TGTGCCAGCAGTTACTCTGGCCAGAGGAACGAGCAGTACTTC | CASSYSGQRNEQYF
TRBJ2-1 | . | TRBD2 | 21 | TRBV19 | TGTGCCAGTAGTATTAGGGCGGGGACTAGGGTTCTTTATAGCTCCTACAATGAGCAGTTCTTC | CASSIRAGTRVLYSSYNEQFF
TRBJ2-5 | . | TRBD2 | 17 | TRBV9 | TGTGCCAGCAGCGGGGGGGTCCTAGCGGGAGGAGGTGAGACCCAGTACTTC | CASSGGVLAGGGETQYF
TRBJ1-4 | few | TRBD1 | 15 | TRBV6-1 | TGTGCCAGCAGTGAAGGGCACAGGGGGCGGGAAAAACTGTTTTTT | CASSEGHRGREKLFF
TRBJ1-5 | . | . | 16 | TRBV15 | TGTGCCACCAGCAGAGATCGGGGCGCAGGCAATCAGCCCCAGCATTTT | CATSRDRGAGNQPQHF
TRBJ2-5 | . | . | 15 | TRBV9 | TGTGCCAGCGCGTCAGGGGGGCTGGGACAAGAGACCCAGTACTTC | CASASGGLGQETQYF
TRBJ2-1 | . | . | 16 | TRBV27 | TGTGCCAGCAGTTTTGGAGGGAGGGGGCCCTACAATGAGCAGTTCTTC | CASSFGGRGPYNEQFF
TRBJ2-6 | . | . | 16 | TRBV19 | TGTGCCAGTAGTATGACACTAAGCTCTGGGGCCAACGTCCTGACTTTC | CASSMTLSSGANVLTF
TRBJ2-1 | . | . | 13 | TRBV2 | TGTGCCAGCAGTGAACGATTTGGAAGTGAGCAGTTCTTC | CASSERFGSEQFF
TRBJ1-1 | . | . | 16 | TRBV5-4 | TGTGCCAGCAGCTTAGAGGCAGGAGTTATGAACACTGAAGCTTTCTTT | CASSLEAGVMNTEAFF
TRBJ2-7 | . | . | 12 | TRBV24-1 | TGTGCCACCCGTGGACAAGGGGGCGAGCAGTACTTC | CATRGQGGEQYF
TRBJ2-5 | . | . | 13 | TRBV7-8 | TGTGCCAGCAGCTTCGGCGCCCCGGAGACCCAGTACTTC | CASSFGAPETQYF